Each of the 32 T cell receptor beta chains below was sequenced from the same sample in a study of blood T cells in healthy people across ages. It was with a sample-barcoded 5' primer and a J-beta primer mix that a second PCR of roughly 7 to 12 cycles was run. TCRdb re-called the 5' RACE reads with MiXCR, one entry per CDR3 protein. The sample includes more than 600,000 distinct CDR3 sequences, roughly 25% seen only once; the top ten take roughly 9%. This sample was also put to use in a study of T cells of mothers and their children.

Sequenced sample: blood. The receptors here all came from a boy between 10 and 17 years old in good health.

The rearrangement links TRBV4-2 to TRBJ2-5; 7 nucleotides agree with TRBD1. The CDR3 consists of 16 residues. The V gene end was trimmed by 0 bases and the J gene end by 2 bases; junction bases not matched to a gene: 6. Germline V lookup: CDR1 LGHNA, CDR2 YNFKEQ. CDR3 amino acids: CASSQDTGTEQETQYF. The CDR3 DNA follows: TGTGCCAGCAGCCAAGATACTGGGACAGAACAAGAGACCCAGTACTTC.

The rearrangement uses TRBV11-3 and TRBJ2-3, with 12 bases matching TRBD1. V lost 3 bases to trimming and J lost 4 bases; unmatched junction nucleotides: 5. This CDR3 is 16 amino acids long. Per the germline V gene, CDR1 is SGHNT and CDR2 is YENEEA. The CDR3 protein is CASSLGDRGLADTQYF. CDR3 DNA: TGTGCCAGCAGCTTGGGGGACAGGGGGCTCGCAGATACGCAGTATTTT.

V usage is TRBV9 and J usage is TRBJ1-1, with D tentatively TRBD1 (5 bases). Trimming took off 2 bases at V and 0 bases at J, with 11 bases between the two ends. The CDR3 consists of 15 residues. Germline-derived CDR1 and CDR2 are SGDLS and YYNGEE. The CDR3 DNA reads as TGTGCCAGCAGCGTGGTACAGGATATGAACACTGAAGCTTTCTTT. Translating gives CASSVVQDMNTEAFF. Using reference TRBV9 and TRBJ1-1 for the parts outside the CDR3, the full variable domain is DSGVTQTPKHLITATGQRVTLRCSPRSGDLSVYWYQQSLDQGLQFLIQYYNGEERAKGNILERFSAQQFPDLHSELNLSSLELGDSALYFCASSVVQDMNTEAFFGQGTRLTVV.

Written as DNA, the CDR3 is TGTGCCACCGAGGCACAGGGAAGTACTGAAGCTTTCTTT. It codes for CATEAQGSTEAFF. This chain joins TRBV24-1 and TRBJ1-1, with TRBD1 as a possible D gene (6 bases). Per germline, CDR1 KGHDR and CDR2 SFDVKD. V lost 9 bases, J lost 5 bases, and 15 bases lay in between. The CDR3 extends over 13 amino acids.

The chain joins TRBV11-1 to TRBJ2-1; maybe TRBD2 (6 bases). The CDR3 is 17 residues long. Germline CDR1 and CDR2: SGHAT and FQDESV (reference sequence). Trimming left V 5 bases short and J 0 bases short, with 17 bases between. The DNA for the CDR3 is TGTGCCAGCAGCCCGGGGGTCCGGATGAGCTCCTACAATGAGCAGTTCTTC. This sequence encodes CASSPGVRMSSYNEQFF.

This chain uses TRBV29-1 with TRBJ2-3; 8 bases agree with TRBD2. CDR1 is SQVTM, CDR2 ANQGSEA, per germline. V lost 7 bases to trimming and J lost 0 bases; unmatched junction nucleotides: 9. The CDR3 runs 15 residues. CDR3 region: CSASGERESTDTQYF. DNA of the CDR3: TGCAGCGCCTCCGGTGAGCGGGAGAGCACAGATACGCAGTATTTT.

The chain couples TRBV5-5 to TRBJ2-5; D is unclear. The CDR3 is 13 amino acids. The germline CDR1 and CDR2 sequences are SGHKS and YYEKEE (reference sequence). Trimming took off 2 bases at V and 5 bases at J, with 10 bases between the two ends. The CDR3 sequence: CASSFVGRETQYF. The CDR3 region has the DNA TGTGCCAGCAGCTTTGTGGGCCGGGAGACCCAGTACTTC.

This clonotype showed up just a few times. This chain joins TRBV4-1 and TRBJ2-7; the D gene is possibly TRBD2 (5 bases). Trimming took off 1 base at V and 2 bases at J, with 9 bases between the two ends. Germline loops: CDR1 MGHRA, CDR2 YSYEKL. The length of the CDR3 is 14 residues. The CDR3 is CASSQVGSAYEQYF. The CDR3 DNA reads TGCGCCAGCAGCCAAGTGGGTAGCGCCTACGAGCAGTACTTC.

This clonotype was observed a few times. V usage is TRBV29-1 and J usage is TRBJ2-5; D possibly corresponds to TRBD1 (6 bases). The V gene's germline CDR1 is SQVTM and CDR2 ANQGSEA. The CDR3 contains 11 residues. Trimming removed 7 bases from V and 11 bases from J, with 17 bases in between. The CDR3 bases are TGCAGCGGACAACAGGGTTTGGAGCAGTACTTC. This sequence encodes CSGQQGLEQYF.

The sample holds a few counts of this clonotype. The chain joins TRBV6-5 to TRBJ2-1; 9 bases are shared with TRBD1. The J call is doubtful: the DNA matches TRBJ2-5 better. The germline CDR1 and CDR2 sequences are MNHEY and SVGAGI. CDR3 length: 17 residues. The CDR3 is CASSSRRDGQGKEAQYF. CDR3 coding DNA: TGTGCCAGCAGTTCCAGAAGGGACGGACAGGGGAAGGAGGCCCAGTACTTC.

This clonotype was seen a handful of times. This chain uses TRBV13 with TRBJ2-5; D might be TRBD2 (6 bases). The CDR3 sequence is 12 residues long. The germline V gene has CDR1 PRHDT and CDR2 FYEKMQ (reference sequence). The V gene lost 4 bases and the J gene lost 11 bases, with 14 bases spanning the gap. The CDR3 here is CASSSPTGEQYF. The CDR3 DNA is TGTGCCAGCAGCTCCCCAACGGGGGAGCAGTACTTC.

This clonotype occurred many times. The CDR3 is CASSLEGWGNAEQFF. CDR3 nucleotide sequence: TGTGCCAGCAGCTTAGAGGGCTGGGGTAACGCTGAGCAGTTCTTC. The chain employs TRBV7-2 and TRBJ2-1; D is unresolved. The CDR3 length is 15 residues. Looked up from germline, CDR1 is SGHTA and CDR2 is FQGNSA. V was pared by 1 base and J by 9 bases, with 16 bases between.

The chain has TRBV20-1 and TRBJ1-5, with D maybe TRBD1 (5 bases). Germline values: CDR1 DFQATT, CDR2 SNEGSKA (reference sequence). V gave up 7 bases and J gave up 4 bases, with 20 bases separating them. The CDR3 totals 15 residues. The CDR3 loop reads CSVRPGGGGNQPQHF. The CDR3 DNA follows: TGCAGTGTCAGACCGGGCGGGGGAGGGAATCAGCCCCAGCATTTT.

The V call is TRBV3-1, the J call TRBJ2-7, with D unresolved. CDR1 is LGHDT, CDR2 YNNKEL, per germline (reference sequence). The length of the CDR3 is 14 residues. V was cut by 0 bases and J by 2 bases, with 8 bases left in between. The CDR3 DNA sequence: TGTGCCAGCAGCCAAGATATCATACCCTACGAGCAGTACTTC. Its protein is CASSQDIIPYEQYF.

The chain uses TRBV2 and TRBJ2-1, with TRBD2 identical over 9 bases. Germline V gene lookup returns CDR1 SNHLY and CDR2 FYNNEI. This CDR3 spans 15 amino acids. V gave up 3 bases and J gave up 6 bases; unmatched junction bases: 6. The CDR3 region has the DNA TGTGCCAGCAGTGAGGTTAGCGGGGGTGTCAATGAGCAGTTCTTC. It codes for CASSEVSGGVNEQFF.

Only a few counts were recorded for this clonotype. The chain combines TRBV14 with TRBJ2-4; 10 bases line up with TRBD2. CDR1 and CDR2 (germline): SGHDN, FVKESK. CDR3 length: 16 residues. Trimming removed 8 bases from V and 1 base from J; junction bases left unmatched: 8. The CDR3 sequence: CASAGLAVGAKNIQYF. CDR3 coding DNA: TGTGCCAGCGCAGGACTAGCGGTTGGGGCCAAAAACATTCAGTACTTC.

This chain links TRBV2 with TRBJ1-2; 7 bases are shared with TRBD1. V shed 6 bases, J shed 6 bases, and the junction held 10 bases outside the gene matches. This CDR3 is 14 amino acids long. Germline V gene lookup returns CDR1 SNHLY and CDR2 FYNNEI. CDR3 loop: CASRGTAFIHGYTF. The CDR3 DNA sequence: TGTGCCAGCAGGGGGACAGCCTTTATACATGGCTACACCTTC.

V and J are TRBV4-3 and TRBJ2-7, with D perhaps given as TRBD1 or TRBD2 (5 bases each). The length of the CDR3 is 19 residues. V was trimmed by 0 bases and J by 0 bases, leaving 21 bases between them. Germline CDR1 is LGHNA and CDR2 is YSLEER. The CDR3 DNA reads as TGCGCCAGCAGCCAAGACCGAGGGGCGGAGAACCAAATCTCCTACGAGCAGTACTTC. Residues: CASSQDRGAENQISYEQYF.

Only a few counts were recorded for this clonotype. V and J are TRBV20-1 and TRBJ1-4; 9 nucleotides align to TRBD1. Losses at the gene ends were 2 bases for V and 12 bases for J; bases not matched to a gene: 16. The CDR3 is 16 residues long. Per germline, CDR1 DFQATT and CDR2 SNEGSKA (reference sequence). CDR3 sequence: CSARLGTRDREEQLFF. CDR3 nucleotides: TGCAGTGCTAGATTAGGGACCCGGGACAGGGAGGAACAACTGTTTTTT.

This clonotype was detected a few times. The rearrangement uses TRBV27 and TRBJ2-7, with 14 bases matching TRBD2. The trim removed 5 bases at V and 0 bases at J, leaving 6 bases unmatched. The CDR3 covers 17 residues. The V gene's germline CDR1 is MNHEY and CDR2 SMNVEV (reference sequence). The CDR3 nucleotides read TGTGCCAGCAGTAGGACTAGCGGGAGGTCTAGCTCCTACGAGCAGTACTTC. This translates into CASSRTSGRSSSYEQYF.

V usage is TRBV20-1 and J usage is TRBJ1-3; D gene unclear. The CDR3 runs to 13 residues. Germline assignment: CDR1 DFQATT and CDR2 SNEGSKA (reference sequence). Trimming took 6 bases from V and 0 from J, leaving 9 bases between them. The DNA of the CDR3 is TGCAGTGCAAGTGGTGACTCTGGAAACACCATATATTTT. Protein product: CSASGDSGNTIYF.

CDR3 sequence: CASIGHGNQPQHF. The CDR3 DNA sequence: TGTGCCAGCATCGGACACGGCAATCAGCCCCAGCATTTT. This chain uses TRBV6-5 with TRBJ1-5; tentative D call: TRBD1 (5 bases). This CDR3 has 13 amino acids. The V end was cut by 7 bases, the J end by 2 bases, with 9 bases between. Germline CDR1 MNHEY, CDR2 SVGAGI.

This clonotype was counted a few times. The chain has TRBV27 and TRBJ2-7; 10 positions agree with TRBD1. After removal of 5 bases from V and 6 bases from J, the junction contained 10 bases not matched to a gene. Germline V CDR1 and CDR2: MNHEY, SMNVEV (reference sequence). The CDR3 has 15 residues. CDR3 coding DNA: TGTGCCAGCAGTCCGACCGGGACAGGGGTCTCCGAGCAGTACTTC. This sequence encodes CASSPTGTGVSEQYF.

This sequence joins TRBV11-2 and TRBJ2-5; D remains unclear. The J call may be incorrect, as the DNA end agrees better with TRBJ2-1. Germline lookup yields CDR1 SGHAT and CDR2 FQNNGV. The CDR3 runs 15 residues. CDR3: CASSLDRQTYNEQFF. The CDR3 bases are TGTGCCAGCAGCTTAGATAGGCAGACTTACAATGAGCAGTTCTTC.

The rearrangement joins TRBV5-6 to TRBJ2-1; 7 bases align to TRBD2. The V segment lost 1 base and the J segment 4 bases; nucleotides outside the gene matches: 11. The germline gives CDR1 SGHDT, CDR2 YYEEEE. This CDR3 has 17 amino acids. The CDR3 protein is CASSLLSAGLRYNEQFF. CDR3 bases: TGTGCCAGCAGCTTGTTGTCTGCGGGACTACGATACAATGAGCAGTTCTTC.

The chain has TRBV12-3 or TRBV12-4 and TRBJ1-2; 10 bases match TRBD1. J lost 1 base, V lost 4 bases, and 6 bases had no gene match. This CDR3 is 16 amino acids long. The CDR3 is CASSSTGGSFNYGYTF. Written as DNA, the CDR3 is TGTGCCAGCAGTTCGACAGGGGGCTCGTTTAACTATGGCTACACCTTC.

The V and J genes are TRBV6-2 or TRBV6-3 and TRBJ2-1, with TRBD2 matching over 10 bases. The junction had 6 bases not matched to a gene; V was cut back by 5 bases and J by 5 bases. The germline gives CDR1 MNHEY, CDR2 SVGEGT. This CDR3 region has 15 residues. CDR3 bases: TGTGCCAGCAGTCCCTGGACTAGCGGCCACAATGAGCAGTTCTTC. Its translation is CASSPWTSGHNEQFF.

The rearrangement joins TRBV4-2 to TRBJ2-3, with 11 bases matching TRBD2. Germline V CDR1 and CDR2: LGHNA, YNFKEQ. The CDR3 length is 16 residues. V gave up 1 base and J gave up 2 bases; unmatched junction bases: 2. The CDR3 nucleotides read TGTGCCAGCAGCCAAGTAGCGGGGGGGTCCACAGATACGCAGTATTTT. Amino acids: CASSQVAGGSTDTQYF.

This sequence joins TRBV5-1 and TRBJ2-5; weak D call: TRBD1 (6 bases). Germline V gene lookup returns CDR1 SGHRS and CDR2 YFSETQ. CDR3 length equals 15 residues. V was clipped by 4 bases and J by 1 base, with 14 bases between them. In DNA form, the CDR3 reads TGCGCCAGCAGCCCAGACGGGACACCCCAAGAGACCCAGTACTTC. Translated: CASSPDGTPQETQYF. The full variable domain, rest sourced from reference TRBV5-1 and TRBJ2-5, is KAGVTQTPRYLIKTRGQQVTLSCSPISGHRSVSWYQQTPGQGLQFLFEYFSETQRNKGNFPGRFSGRQFSNSRSEMNVSTLELGDSALYLCASSPDGTPQETQYFGPGTRLLVL.

The chain couples TRBV27 to TRBJ2-5; 7 positions agree with TRBD2. Germline assignment: CDR1 MNHEY and CDR2 SMNVEV (reference sequence). CDR3 length equals 13 residues. Trimming removed 6 bases from V and 5 bases from J; junction bases left unmatched: 6. Here the CDR3 reads CASSKRERETQYF. CDR3 sequence (DNA): TGTGCCAGCAGCAAGCGGGAACGGGAGACCCAGTACTTC.

There are a few counts of this clonotype. The V gene is TRBV27, the J gene TRBJ2-7; 13 bases match TRBD2. The V and J ends lost 5 bases and 9 bases, in that order; junction bases with no gene match: 7. This CDR3 is 14 amino acids long. The germline gives CDR1 MNHEY, CDR2 SMNVEV (reference sequence). The CDR3 bases are TGTGCCAGCAGTGTTACTAGCGGGAGGGGCGTGCAGTACTTC. As protein: CASSVTSGRGVQYF.

There are a few counts of this clonotype. V and J are TRBV7-2 and TRBJ1-4; D not certain. CDR3 length: 12 residues. V lost 4 bases and J lost 5, with 5 bases in between. Germline CDR1 and CDR2: SGHTA and FQGNSA. The CDR3 loop reads CASSYRNEKLFF. DNA of the CDR3: TGTGCCAGCAGCTACAGAAATGAAAAACTGTTTTTT.